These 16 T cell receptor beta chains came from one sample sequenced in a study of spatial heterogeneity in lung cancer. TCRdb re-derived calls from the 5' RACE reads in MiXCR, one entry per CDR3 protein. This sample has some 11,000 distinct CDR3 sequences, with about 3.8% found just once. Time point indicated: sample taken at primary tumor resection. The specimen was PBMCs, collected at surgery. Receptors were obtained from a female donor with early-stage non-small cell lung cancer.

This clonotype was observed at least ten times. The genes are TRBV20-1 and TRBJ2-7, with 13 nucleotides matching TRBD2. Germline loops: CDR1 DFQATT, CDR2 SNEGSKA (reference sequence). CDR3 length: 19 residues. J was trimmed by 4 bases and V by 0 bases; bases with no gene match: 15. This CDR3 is CSARDRGGTSGMVRYEQYF. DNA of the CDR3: TGCAGTGCTAGAGATAGAGGAGGGACTAGCGGGATGGTTCGGTACGAGCAGTACTTC.

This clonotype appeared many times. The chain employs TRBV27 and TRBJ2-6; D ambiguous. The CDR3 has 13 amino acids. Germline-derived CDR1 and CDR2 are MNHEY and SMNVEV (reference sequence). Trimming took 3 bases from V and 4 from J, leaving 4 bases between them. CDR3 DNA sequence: TGTGCCAGCAGTTTGAACGGGGCCAACGTCCTGACTTTC. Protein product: CASSLNGANVLTF.

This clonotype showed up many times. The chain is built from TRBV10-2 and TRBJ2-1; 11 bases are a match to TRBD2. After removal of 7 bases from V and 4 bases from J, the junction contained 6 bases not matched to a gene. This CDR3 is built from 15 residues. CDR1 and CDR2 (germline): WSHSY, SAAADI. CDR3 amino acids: CASKPTSGGYNEQFF. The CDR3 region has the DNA TGCGCCAGCAAACCTACTAGCGGGGGTTACAATGAGCAGTTCTTC.

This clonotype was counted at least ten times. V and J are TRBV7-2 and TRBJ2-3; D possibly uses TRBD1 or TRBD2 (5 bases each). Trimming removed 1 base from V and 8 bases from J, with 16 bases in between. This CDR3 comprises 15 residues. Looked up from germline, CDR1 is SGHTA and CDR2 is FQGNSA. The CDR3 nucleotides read TGTGCCAGCAGCTTAGAAGGGACGCCGCTGGTTACGCAGTATTTT. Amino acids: CASSLEGTPLVTQYF.

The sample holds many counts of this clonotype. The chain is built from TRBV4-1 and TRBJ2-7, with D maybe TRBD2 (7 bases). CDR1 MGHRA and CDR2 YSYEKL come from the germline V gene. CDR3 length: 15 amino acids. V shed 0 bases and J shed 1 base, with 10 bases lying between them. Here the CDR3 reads CASSQDRGGSYEQYF. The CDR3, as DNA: TGCGCCAGCAGCCAAGATAGGGGGGGGTCCTACGAGCAGTACTTC.

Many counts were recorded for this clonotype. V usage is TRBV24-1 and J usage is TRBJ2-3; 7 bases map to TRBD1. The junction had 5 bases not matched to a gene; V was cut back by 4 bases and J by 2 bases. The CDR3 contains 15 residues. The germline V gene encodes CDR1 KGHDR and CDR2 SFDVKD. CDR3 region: CATSESTGYTDTQYF. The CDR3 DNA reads TGTGCCACCAGTGAATCGACAGGGTACACAGATACGCAGTATTTT.

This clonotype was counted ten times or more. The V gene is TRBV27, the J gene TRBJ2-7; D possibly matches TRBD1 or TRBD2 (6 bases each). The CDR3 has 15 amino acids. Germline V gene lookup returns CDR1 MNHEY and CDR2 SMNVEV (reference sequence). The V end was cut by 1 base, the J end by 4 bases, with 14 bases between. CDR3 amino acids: CASSLWGRGDYEQYF. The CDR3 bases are TGTGCCAGCAGTTTATGGGGAAGGGGGGATTACGAGCAGTACTTC.

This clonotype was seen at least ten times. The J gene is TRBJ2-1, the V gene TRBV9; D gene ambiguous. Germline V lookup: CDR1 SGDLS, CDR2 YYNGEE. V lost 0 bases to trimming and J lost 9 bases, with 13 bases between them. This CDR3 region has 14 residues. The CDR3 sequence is CASSVGVSLGEQFF. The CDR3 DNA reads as TGTGCCAGCAGCGTAGGGGTTAGTCTAGGTGAGCAGTTCTTC.

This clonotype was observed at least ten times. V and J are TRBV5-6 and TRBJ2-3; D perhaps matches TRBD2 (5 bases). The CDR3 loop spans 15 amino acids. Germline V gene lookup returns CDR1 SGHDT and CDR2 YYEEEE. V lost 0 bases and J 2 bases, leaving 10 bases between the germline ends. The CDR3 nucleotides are TGTGCCAGCAGCTTGGCTATGGGAGCCACAGATACGCAGTATTTT. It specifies CASSLAMGATDTQYF.

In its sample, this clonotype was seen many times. The CDR3 spells CASSKDRYRGPQETQYF. As DNA, the CDR3 is TGTGCCAGCAGCAAAGATAGATACAGGGGGCCTCAAGAGACCCAGTACTTC. The V and J genes are TRBV21-1 and TRBJ2-5; TRBD1, as called in the table, went unchecked against the DNA. TRBV21-1 is a recognized pseudogene. This CDR3 comprises 17 residues.

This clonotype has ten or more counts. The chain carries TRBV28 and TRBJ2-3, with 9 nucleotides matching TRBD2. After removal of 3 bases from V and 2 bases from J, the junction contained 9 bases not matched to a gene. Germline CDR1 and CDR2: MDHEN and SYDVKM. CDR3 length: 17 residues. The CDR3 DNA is TGTGCCAGCAGTTTGCGGGGGGGAGGGCCAGTCACAGATACGCAGTATTTT. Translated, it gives CASSLRGGGPVTDTQYF.

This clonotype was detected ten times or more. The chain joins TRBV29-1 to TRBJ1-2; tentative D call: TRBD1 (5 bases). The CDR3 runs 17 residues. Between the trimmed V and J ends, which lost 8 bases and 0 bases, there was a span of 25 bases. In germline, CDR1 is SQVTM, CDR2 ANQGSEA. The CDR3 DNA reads TGCAGCACTGATCTTCAGGGCCGTGAACTAGCTAACTATGGCTACACCTTC. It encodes CSTDLQGRELANYGYTF.

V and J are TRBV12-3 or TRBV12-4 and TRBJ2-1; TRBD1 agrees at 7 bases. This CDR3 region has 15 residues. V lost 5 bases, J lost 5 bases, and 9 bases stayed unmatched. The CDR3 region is CASSRTGAQHNEQFF. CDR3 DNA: TGTGCCAGCAGTCGTACAGGGGCCCAGCACAATGAGCAGTTCTTC.

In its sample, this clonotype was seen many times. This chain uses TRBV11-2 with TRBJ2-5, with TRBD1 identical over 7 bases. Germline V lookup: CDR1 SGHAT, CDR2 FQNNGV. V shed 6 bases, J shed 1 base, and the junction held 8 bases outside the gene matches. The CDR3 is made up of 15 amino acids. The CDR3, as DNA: TGTGCCAGCAGGCCTTCCCAGGGGGTCCAAGAGACCCAGTACTTC. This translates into CASRPSQGVQETQYF.

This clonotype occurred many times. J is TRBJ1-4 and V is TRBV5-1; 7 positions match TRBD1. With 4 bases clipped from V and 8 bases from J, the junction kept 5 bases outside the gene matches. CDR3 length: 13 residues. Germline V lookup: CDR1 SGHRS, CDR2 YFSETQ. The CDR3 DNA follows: TGCGCCAGCAGCCAGGGACAGCGAGAAAAACTGTTTTTT. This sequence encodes CASSQGQREKLFF.

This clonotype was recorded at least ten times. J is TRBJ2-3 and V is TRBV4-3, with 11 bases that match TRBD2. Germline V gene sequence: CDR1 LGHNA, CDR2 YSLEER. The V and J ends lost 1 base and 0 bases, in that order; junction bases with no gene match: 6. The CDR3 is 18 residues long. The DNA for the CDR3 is TGCGCCAGCAGCCAAGGAAGTCGACTAGCGGGGAGCACAGATACGCAGTATTTT. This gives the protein CASSQGSRLAGSTDTQYF.